These 19 T cell receptor beta chains came from one sample sequenced in a study of cytomegalovirus exposure and HLA in healthy donors. PCR used 60 Vbeta primers and 13 Jbeta primers. Some clones are missing from TCRdb's copy, which holds only in-frame ones; the method was immunoSEQ multiplex PCR. This sample's table reports approximately 110,000 clones. The sequencing input was PBMCs. These receptors all come from a man between 45 and 60 years old in good health and CMV-seronegative.

The V call is TRBV11-2, the J call TRBJ1-5; TRBD1 is a possible D gene (5 bases). The V gene's germline CDR1 is SGHAT and CDR2 FQNNGV. Trimming left V 1 base short and J 6 bases short, with 7 bases between. The CDR3 is 13 residues long. CDR3 bases: TGTGCCAGCAGCTTAGGGAGGGGTCAGCCCCAGCATTTT. Translating gives CASSLGRGQPQHF.

V and J are TRBV7-6 and TRBJ1-1; TRBD1 is a possible D gene (6 bases). The CDR3 covers 15 residues. Germline-derived CDR1 and CDR2 are SGHVS and FNYEAQ. Deletions cut 5 bases from V and 0 bases from J, with 13 bases between. The CDR3 bases are TGTGCCAGCAGCCCGCGGGGGGCGGTGAACACTGAAGCTTTCTTT. This translates into CASSPRGAVNTEAFF.

This chain links TRBV18 with TRBJ1-2; 7 bases are a match to TRBD1. Germline V gene data show CDR1 as KGHSH and CDR2 as LQKENI. V lost 9 bases, J lost 1 base, and 14 bases stayed unmatched. CDR3 length equals 16 residues. This CDR3 is CASSKEGAVDNYGYTF. The CDR3 DNA is TGTGCCAGTTCAAAAGAGGGGGCAGTTGATAACTATGGCTACACCTTC. Full variable domain (outside the CDR3, taken from reference TRBV18 and TRBJ1-2): NAGVMQNPRHLVRRRGQEARLRCSPMKGHSHVYWYRQLPEEGLKFMVYLQKENIIDESGMPKERFSAEFPKEGPSILRIQQVVRGDSAAYFCASSKEGAVDNYGYTFGSGTRLTVV.

This chain connects TRBV20-1 to TRBJ2-7, with D maybe TRBD1 (6 bases). This CDR3 has 11 amino acids. Trimming took 7 bases from V and 3 from J, leaving 10 bases between them. CDR1 DFQATT and CDR2 SNEGSKA come from the germline V gene (reference sequence). The CDR3 coding sequence is TGCAGTGTTGAACAGGGCTACGAGCAGTACTTC. The encoded protein is CSVEQGYEQYF.

Worth noting for this clone: The junction does not match germline at one end; this may be a read error. The J gene is TRBJ2-2, the V gene TRBV7-7, with 8 bases fitting TRBD1. The germline CDR1 and CDR2 sequences are SSHAT and FNYEAQ (reference sequence). This CDR3 spans 15 amino acids. The CDR3 DNA reads TGTGCTAGCAGCCCGGGGACAGGGAACACCGGGGAGCTGTTTTTT. It codes for CASSPGTGNTGELFF.

The chain links TRBV4-3 to TRBJ1-6; D remains ambiguous. Trimming removed 0 bases at V and 0 bases at J, with 12 bases between. Germline V lookup: CDR1 LGHNA, CDR2 YSLEER. The CDR3 contains 18 residues. CDR3 loop: CASSQDLSPNSYNSPLHF. The CDR3 DNA sequence: TGCGCCAGCAGCCAAGATCTCAGTCCCAACTCCTATAATTCACCCCTCCACTTT.

The rearrangement uses TRBV5-1 and TRBJ1-2, with 7 bases lining up with TRBD1. The CDR3 consists of 13 residues. Germline trimming cut 4 bases from V and 4 bases from J; bases unmatched to any gene: 4. Germline CDR1 is SGHRS and CDR2 is YFSETQ. CDR3 DNA sequence: TGCGCCAGCAGCCGGTGGACAGGCTATGGCTACACCTTC. Translation gives CASSRWTGYGYTF. The variable domain in full, with the rest retrieved from reference TRBV5-1 and TRBJ1-2, is KAGVTQTPRYLIKTRGQQVTLSCSPISGHRSVSWYQQTPGQGLQFLFEYFSETQRNKGNFPGRFSGRQFSNSRSEMNVSTLELGDSALYLCASSRWTGYGYTFGSGTRLTVV.

The chain is built from TRBV29-1 and TRBJ1-5, with D hard to call. CDR3 length equals 12 residues. V lost 4 bases to trimming and J lost 2 bases, with 6 bases between them. Germline CDR1 SQVTM, CDR2 ANQGSEA. CDR3 nucleotides: TGCAGCGTTGGTATAGGCAATCAGCCCCAGCATTTT. It encodes CSVGIGNQPQHF. Full variable domain (missing parts from reference TRBV29-1 and TRBJ1-5): SAVISQKPSRDICQRGTSLTIQCQVDSQVTMMFWYRQQPGQSLTLIATANQGSEATYESGFVIDKFPISRPNLTFSTLTVSNMSPEDSSIYLCSVGIGNQPQHFGDGTRLSIL.

The rearrangement links TRBV6-1 to TRBJ2-7; D might be TRBD1 (6 bases). CDR1 and CDR2 (germline): MNHNS, SASEGT. V was trimmed by 6 bases and J by 5 bases, leaving 11 bases between them. This CDR3 has 12 amino acids. DNA of the CDR3: TGTGCCAGCAGGGCGAGGGACAACGAGCAGTACTTC. This encodes CASRARDNEQYF.

V usage is TRBV2 and J usage is TRBJ2-7; a possible D gene is TRBD2 (5 bases). This CDR3 is built from 13 residues. V was pared by 6 bases and J by 3 bases, with 12 bases between. Germline V gives CDR1 SNHLY, CDR2 FYNNEI. CDR3 residues: CASSADFNYEQYF. In DNA form, the CDR3 reads TGTGCCAGCAGCGCGGACTTCAACTACGAGCAGTACTTC.

The rearrangement links TRBV6-1 to TRBJ2-2; 8 bases are a match to TRBD1. Per the germline V gene, CDR1 is MNHNS and CDR2 is SASEGT. J lost 8 bases, V lost 8 bases, and 13 bases had no gene match. CDR3 length equals 15 residues. CDR3 region: CASANRGILRGELFF. DNA for the CDR3: TGTGCCAGCGCGAACAGGGGGATCCTTCGGGGGGAGCTGTTTTTT.

The chain joins TRBV13 to TRBJ1-2; weak D call: TRBD1 (5 bases). The V and J ends lost 0 bases and 3 bases respectively, with 11 bases between them. CDR3 length: 15 amino acids. From germline, CDR1 is PRHDT and CDR2 FYEKMQ (reference sequence). The CDR3, as DNA: TGTGCCAGCAGCTTAGGGGGAGGGGAGGACTATGGCTACACCTTC. Protein: CASSLGGGEDYGYTF.

The rearrangement joins TRBV7-2 to TRBJ2-1; the D gene is possibly TRBD2 (5 bases). Germline CDR1 SGHTA, CDR2 FQGNSA. The CDR3 is made up of 13 amino acids. The ends were cut back, 5 bases at V and 6 bases at J, with 11 bases in the middle. The CDR3 loop is CASSLDYSNEQFF. CDR3 DNA sequence: TGTGCCAGCAGCCTCGACTATAGCAATGAGCAGTTCTTC. The full variable domain, in which reference TRBV7-2 and TRBJ2-1 provide the parts outside the CDR3, is GAGVSQSPSNKVTEKGKDVELRCDPISGHTALYWYRQSLGQGLEFLIYFQGNSAPDKSGLPSDRFSAERTGGSVSTLTIQRTQQEDSAVYLCASSLDYSNEQFFGPGTRLTVL.

J is TRBJ2-3 and V is TRBV2, with a possible D match to TRBD1 (6 bases). Germline CDR1 SNHLY, CDR2 FYNNEI. The CDR3 is 14 amino acids. V gave up 4 bases and J gave up 3 bases, with 11 bases separating them. The CDR3 sequence: CASSGARGTDTQYF. CDR3 sequence (DNA): TGTGCCAGCAGTGGGGCGAGGGGGACAGATACGCAGTATTTT.

The chain carries TRBV29-1 and TRBJ2-2; TRBD2 is a possible D gene (5 bases). Germline V lookup: CDR1 SQVTM, CDR2 ANQGSEA. The CDR3 covers 13 residues. V gave up 3 bases and J gave up 4 bases, with 9 bases separating them. As DNA, the CDR3 is TGCAGCGTTGATGGACTGGGCACCGGGGAGCTGTTTTTT. Protein: CSVDGLGTGELFF.

The chain is built from TRBV6-1 and TRBJ2-1; 7 bases map to TRBD2. This CDR3 comprises 13 residues. The ends lost 6 bases at V and 3 bases at J; junction bases unmatched: 2. Germline CDR1 is MNHNS and CDR2 is SASEGT. The CDR3 protein is CASRRELYNEQFF. As DNA, the CDR3 is TGTGCCAGCAGGCGGGAGCTCTACAATGAGCAGTTCTTC.

This chain links TRBV19 with TRBJ1-5; D gene uncertain. The CDR3 sequence is 12 residues long. CDR1 and CDR2 from the germline V gene are LNHDA and SQIVND (reference sequence). V shed 7 bases and J shed 6 bases, with 10 bases lying between them. CDR3 sequence reads: CASIGGSQPQHF. The CDR3 bases are TGTGCCAGTATCGGCGGATCTCAGCCCCAGCATTTT.

The chain uses TRBV5-6 and TRBJ1-2; maybe TRBD1 (5 bases). V was clipped by 0 bases and J by 6 bases, with 12 bases between them. The germline CDR1 and CDR2 sequences are SGHDT and YYEEEE. This CDR3 region has 14 residues. CDR3 sequence reads: CASSLGRVADGYTF. The DNA of the CDR3 is TGTGCCAGCAGCTTGGGCAGGGTGGCGGATGGCTACACCTTC. Filled out from reference TRBV5-6 and TRBJ1-2, the complete variable domain reads DAGVTQSPTHLIKTRGQQVTLRCSPKSGHDTVSWYQQALGQGPQFIFQYYEEEERQRGNFPDRFSGHQFPNYSSELNVNALLLGDSALYLCASSLGRVADGYTFGSGTRLTVV.

The chain has TRBV15 and TRBJ2-7, with 10 bases that match TRBD1. CDR3 size: 16 residues. CDR1 is LNHNV and CDR2 is YYDKDF in the germline V gene (reference sequence). With 7 bases clipped from V and 5 bases from J, the junction kept 14 bases outside the gene matches. DNA for the CDR3: TGTGCCACCAAAAAACCGGGACAGGGGAAGGTCCACGAGCAGTACTTC. Translated, it gives CATKKPGQGKVHEQYF.